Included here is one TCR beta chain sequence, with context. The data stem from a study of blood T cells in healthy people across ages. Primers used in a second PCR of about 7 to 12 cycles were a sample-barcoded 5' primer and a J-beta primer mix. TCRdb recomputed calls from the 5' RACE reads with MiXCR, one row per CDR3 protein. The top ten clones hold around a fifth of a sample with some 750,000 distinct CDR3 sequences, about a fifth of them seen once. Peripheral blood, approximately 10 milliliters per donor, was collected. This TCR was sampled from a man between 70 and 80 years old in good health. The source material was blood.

The CDR3 DNA follows: TGTGCCAGCAGCATTTTCAGCGGAAACAATGAGCAGTTCTTC. Translation gives CASSIFSGNNEQFF. The V and J genes are TRBV12-3 or TRBV12-4 and TRBJ2-1, with a tentative D call TRBD2 (5 bases). The CDR3 has 14 amino acids. The germline V and J ends were trimmed by 6 bases and 5 bases, with 14 bases remaining between them.